The 27 T cell receptor beta chains in this list originate from one sample, sequenced in a study of cytomegalovirus exposure and HLA in healthy donors. The PCR had 60 Vbeta and 13 Jbeta primers. TCRdb's copy holds only in-frame clones and misses some; the assay was immunoSEQ multiplex PCR. The sample includes 150,000 to 200,000 clones, over 75% of them seen just once. Sequenced input: PBMCs. The receptors were sampled from a woman aged 50 to 60 in good health and CMV-seropositive.

The chain has TRBV5-1 and TRBJ2-5, with 10 bases that match TRBD1. The trim removed 4 bases at V and 2 bases at J, leaving 5 bases unmatched. CDR3 size: 15 residues. Germline V gene sequence: CDR1 SGHRS, CDR2 YFSETQ. CDR3 loop: CASSAGTGEQETQYF. DNA for the CDR3: TGCGCCAGCAGCGCCGGGACAGGGGAACAAGAGACCCAGTACTTC.

The chain employs TRBV18 and TRBJ2-7; 8 bases fit TRBD1. Germline V gene lookup returns CDR1 KGHSH and CDR2 LQKENI. This CDR3 spans 14 amino acids. V lost 6 bases, J lost 2 bases, and 6 bases stayed unmatched. CDR3 loop: CASSQVGQAYEQYF. DNA of the CDR3: TGTGCCAGCTCGCAGGTGGGACAGGCCTACGAGCAGTACTTC. Filled out from reference TRBV18 and TRBJ2-7, the complete variable domain reads NAGVMQNPRHLVRRRGQEARLRCSPMKGHSHVYWYRQLPEEGLKFMVYLQKENIIDESGMPKERFSAEFPKEGPSILRIQQVVRGDSAAYFCASSQVGQAYEQYFGPGTRLTVT.

J is TRBJ2-7 and V is TRBV13, with D uncertain. V gave up 6 bases and J gave up 0 bases, with 12 bases separating them. The CDR3 sequence is 14 residues long. Germline CDR1 is PRHDT and CDR2 is FYEKMQ (reference sequence). CDR3 DNA sequence: TGTGCCAGCAGTTACCCCGCAGTCTCCTACGAGCAGTACTTC. This sequence encodes CASSYPAVSYEQYF.

The chain recombines TRBV6-4 with TRBJ2-1; 8 bases fit TRBD1. The CDR3 is made up of 15 amino acids. Trimming cost V 2 bases and J 5 bases; bases outside gene matches: 5. Germline V gene lookup returns CDR1 MRHNA and CDR2 SNTAGT. The CDR3 sequence is CASSDPTGAHNEQFF. The CDR3 DNA sequence: TGTGCCAGCAGTGACCCGACAGGGGCCCACAATGAGCAGTTCTTC.

The V and J genes are TRBV28 and TRBJ2-3; possibly TRBD1 for D (5 bases). The CDR3 has 14 amino acids. Germline V gene sequence: CDR1 MDHEN, CDR2 SYDVKM. Deletions cut 2 bases from V and 2 bases from J, with 8 bases between. This CDR3 is CASSLQGPTDTQYF. The CDR3 DNA reads as TGTGCCAGCAGTTTACAGGGCCCCACAGATACGCAGTATTTT.

V and J are TRBV7-8 and TRBJ2-3; tentatively, D is TRBD2 (5 bases). Germline assignment: CDR1 SGHVS and CDR2 FQNEAQ. The CDR3 runs to 14 residues. V was cut by 1 base and J by 2 bases, with 7 bases left in between. CDR3 sequence: CASSLGEITDTQYF. The CDR3 DNA sequence: TGTGCCAGCAGCTTAGGGGAGATCACAGATACGCAGTATTTT. The full variable domain, in which reference TRBV7-8 and TRBJ2-3 provide the parts outside the CDR3, is GAGVSQSPRYKVAKRGQDVALRCDPISGHVSLFWYQQALGQGPEFLTYFQNEAQLDKSGLPSDRFFAERPEGSVSTLKIQRTQQEDSAVYLCASSLGEITDTQYFGPGTRLTVL.

The chain carries TRBV7-9 and TRBJ1-1; 7 nucleotides align to TRBD1. The J segment lost 4 bases and the V segment lost 7 bases, leaving 12 bases of the junction unmatched. CDR1 is SEHNR and CDR2 is FQNEAQ in the germline V gene (reference sequence). The CDR3 spans 15 residues. The CDR3 region has the DNA TGTGCCAGCAAACCCCAGGGGGATTGGGGCACTGAAGCTTTCTTT. This codes for CASKPQGDWGTEAFF.

The rearrangement joins TRBV29-1 to TRBJ2-5; 11 nucleotides align to TRBD2. Trimming took 8 bases from V and 1 from J; bases not matched to a gene: 9. The CDR3 totals 15 residues. Germline CDR1 and CDR2: SQVTM and ANQGSEA. In DNA form, the CDR3 reads TGCAGCTTAGCGACTAGCGGGAACTCCCAAGAGACCCAGTACTTC. Translating it yields CSLATSGNSQETQYF.

The chain recombines TRBV18 with TRBJ1-1, with a weak D call TRBD1 (5 bases). Trimming took 3 bases from V and 4 from J, leaving 12 bases between them. In germline, CDR1 is KGHSH, CDR2 LQKENI. The CDR3 sequence is 14 residues long. Here the CDR3 DNA reads TGTGCCAGCTCACCCGCAGGGATGGGCACTGAAGCTTTCTTT. Translating it yields CASSPAGMGTEAFF.

V gene TRBV6-1 combines with J gene TRBJ2-5, with D hard to call. The V end was cut by 6 bases, the J end by 5 bases, with 13 bases between. Germline V gene lookup returns CDR1 MNHNS and CDR2 SASEGT. This CDR3 comprises 13 residues. The DNA of the CDR3 is TGTGCCAGCAGCCCAGGTAGACGGGAGACCCAGTACTTC. Amino acid sequence: CASSPGRRETQYF.

The chain joins TRBV4-3 to TRBJ2-3; 10 positions agree with TRBD2. The CDR3 has 17 residues. CDR1 LGHNA and CDR2 YSLEER come from the germline V gene. With V trimmed by 1 base and J by 2 bases, 6 bases remained unmatched. Here the CDR3 reads CASSQGKAGGYTDTQYF. The CDR3 coding sequence is TGCGCCAGCAGCCAAGGAAAAGCGGGGGGGTACACAGATACGCAGTATTTT.

This clone was seen a single time. The chain employs TRBV10-3 and TRBJ1-2; D possibly corresponds to TRBD1 (6 bases). The CDR3 runs to 14 residues. V was clipped by 1 base and J by 4 bases, with 10 bases between them. CDR1 is ENHRY, CDR2 SYGVKD, per germline. The CDR3 DNA reads TGTGCCATCAGTGAGTTCCAGGGGACCTATGGCTACACCTTC. This codes for CAISEFQGTYGYTF.

This clone was counted between two and nine times. The CDR3 sequence: CASSQDRNQPQHF. The CDR3 coding sequence is TGTGCCAGCAGCCAAGATCGGAATCAGCCCCAGCATTTT. V usage is TRBV4-2 and J usage is TRBJ1-5; D is uncertain. Trimming took off 0 bases at V and 4 bases at J, with 4 bases between the two ends. Per germline, CDR1 LGHNA and CDR2 YNFKEQ. The CDR3 is 13 amino acids.

J is TRBJ2-2 and V is TRBV5-5; D unresolved. V lost 6 bases to trimming and J lost 0 bases, with 12 bases between them. The germline CDR1 and CDR2 sequences are SGHKS and YYEKEE (reference sequence). The CDR3 is made up of 15 amino acids. Written as DNA, the CDR3 is TGTGCCAGCAAAATCCTAAACGCGAACACCGGGGAGCTGTTTTTT. It specifies CASKILNANTGELFF.

This chain joins TRBV2 and TRBJ2-7, with TRBD2 matching over 7 bases. Germline CDR1 reads SNHLY; CDR2 reads FYNNEI. With 2 bases clipped from V and 1 base from J, the junction kept 2 bases outside the gene matches. The CDR3 sequence is 14 residues long. CDR3 DNA: TGTGCCAGCAGTGAATGGGAGGGGTCCTACGAGCAGTACTTC. Translation: CASSEWEGSYEQYF.

The gene calls are TRBV7-8 and TRBJ2-7, with 10 nucleotides matching TRBD1. The CDR3 consists of 15 residues. Germline CDR1 and CDR2: SGHVS and FQNEAQ. The V segment lost 5 bases and the J segment 3 bases; nucleotides outside the gene matches: 7. CDR3 protein: CASSLRDRGGYEQYF. The CDR3 DNA sequence: TGTGCCAGCAGCCTCCGGGACAGGGGTGGCTACGAGCAGTACTTC. Full variable domain (rest looked up from reference TRBV7-8 and TRBJ2-7): GAGVSQSPRYKVAKRGQDVALRCDPISGHVSLFWYQQALGQGPEFLTYFQNEAQLDKSGLPSDRFFAERPEGSVSTLKIQRTQQEDSAVYLCASSLRDRGGYEQYFGPGTRLTVT.

V and J are TRBV30 and TRBJ2-1; 8 bases fit TRBD2. Germline V gene data show CDR1 as GTSNPN and CDR2 as SVGIG (reference sequence). V dropped 2 bases and J dropped 5; count of bases not matched to a gene: 8. CDR3 size: 15 residues. CDR3 loop: CAWSYRGGHHNEQFF. The CDR3 DNA reads as TGTGCCTGGAGTTACCGCGGGGGGCATCACAATGAGCAGTTCTTC.

The chain uses TRBV18 and TRBJ1-1, with TRBD1 matching 11 bases. The germline V gene has CDR1 KGHSH and CDR2 LQKENI. After removal of 2 bases from V and 11 bases from J, the junction contained 10 bases not matched to a gene. The CDR3 contains 15 residues. The CDR3 loop reads CASSPTGTGGDGAFF. The CDR3, as DNA: TGTGCCAGCTCACCAACAGGGACAGGGGGTGATGGGGCTTTCTTT.

The rearrangement uses TRBV5-1 and TRBJ2-5; TRBD2 matches at 9 bases. The CDR3 totals 14 residues. CDR1 and CDR2 (germline): SGHRS, YFSETQ. V lost 3 bases, J lost 0 bases, and 0 bases stayed unmatched. CDR3 loop: CASSSSGDQETQYF. CDR3 sequence (DNA): TGCGCCAGCAGCTCTAGCGGGGACCAAGAGACCCAGTACTTC.

A few counts support this clone. The V and J genes are TRBV4-3 and TRBJ2-6; D gene unclear. Germline CDR1 LGHNA, CDR2 YSLEER. This CDR3 is built from 17 residues. The germline V and J ends were trimmed by 0 bases and 0 bases, with 9 bases remaining between them. Here the CDR3 DNA reads TGCGCCAGCAGCCAAGAAACGGTGAGCTCTGGGGCCAACGTCCTGACTTTC. Translated: CASSQETVSSGANVLTF.

This sequence joins TRBV9 and TRBJ1-2, with D uncertain. Germline values: CDR1 SGDLS, CDR2 YYNGEE. Trimming took off 0 bases at V and 0 bases at J, with 9 bases between the two ends. The CDR3 is 15 amino acids. CDR3 nucleotides: TGTGCCAGCAGCGTAGCACAGAAAGCTAACTATGGCTACACCTTC. Translating it yields CASSVAQKANYGYTF.

This clone was recorded once. The V and J genes are TRBV7-2 and TRBJ2-1; 7 bases are shared with TRBD2. V gave up 1 base and J gave up 5 bases; unmatched junction bases: 5. Germline V gives CDR1 SGHTA, CDR2 FQGNSA. CDR3 length equals 15 residues. In nucleotides, the CDR3 is TGTGCCAGCAGCTTAGGACTAGCTCTCAACAATGAGCAGTTCTTC. It translates to CASSLGLALNNEQFF. The full variable domain, rest sourced from reference TRBV7-2 and TRBJ2-1, is GAGVSQSPSNKVTEKGKDVELRCDPISGHTALYWYRQSLGQGLEFLIYFQGNSAPDKSGLPSDRFSAERTGGSVSTLTIQRTQQEDSAVYLCASSLGLALNNEQFFGPGTRLTVL.

J is TRBJ1-2 and V is TRBV15; weak D call: TRBD1 (6 bases). Germline CDR1 LNHNV, CDR2 YYDKDF (reference sequence). V lost 3 bases, J lost 7 bases, and 15 bases lay in between. CDR3 size: 14 residues. The CDR3 DNA follows: TGTGCCACCAGCAGCCGACAGGAGGTGGGTGGCTACACCTTC. Its protein product is CATSSRQEVGGYTF.

This clone was observed a handful of times. J is TRBJ1-2 and V is TRBV6-1; D unclear. This CDR3 has 15 amino acids. V lost 4 bases and J lost 8, with 20 bases in between. The germline CDR1 and CDR2 sequences are MNHNS and SASEGT. Written as DNA, the CDR3 is TGTGCCAGCAGTGTCGGACCTACAATCGGGAACGGCTACACCTTC. This gives the protein CASSVGPTIGNGYTF.

A few counts support this clone. The gene calls are TRBV5-6 and TRBJ2-1, with D tentatively TRBD2 (5 bases). Per germline, CDR1 SGHDT and CDR2 YYEEEE. The CDR3 has 13 amino acids. The ends were cut back, 5 bases at V and 2 bases at J, with 8 bases in the middle. In nucleotides, the CDR3 is TGTGCCAGCAGTTCCGGGGCCTACAATGAGCAGTTCTTC. It specifies CASSSGAYNEQFF. Full variable domain (rest looked up from reference TRBV5-6 and TRBJ2-1): DAGVTQSPTHLIKTRGQQVTLRCSPKSGHDTVSWYQQALGQGPQFIFQYYEEEERQRGNFPDRFSGHQFPNYSSELNVNALLLGDSALYLCASSSGAYNEQFFGPGTRLTVL.

This clone showed up just once. The chain joins TRBV7-2 to TRBJ2-3, with 12 nucleotides matching TRBD2. The germline V gene has CDR1 SGHTA and CDR2 FQGNSA. J gave up 15 bases and V 5 bases, and 9 bases lay outside the gene matches. The CDR3 has 13 residues. CDR3 bases: TGTGCCAGCAGCCCTCGTCTAGCGGGAGGGCCCTATTTT. It is translated as CASSPRLAGGPYF.

V usage is TRBV2 and J usage is TRBJ1-5; D gene uncertain. V was clipped by 0 bases and J by 5 bases, with 5 bases between them. Looked up from germline, CDR1 is SNHLY and CDR2 is FYNNEI. The CDR3 extends over 13 amino acids. Here the CDR3 DNA reads TGTGCCAGCAGTGAAGCAAACTATCAGCCCCAGCATTTT. Its translation: CASSEANYQPQHF. The whole variable domain, filled in from reference TRBV2 and TRBJ1-5, reads EPEVTQTPSHQVTQMGQEVILRCVPISNHLYFYWYRQILGQKVEFLVSFYNNEISEKSEIFDDQFSVERPDGSNFTLKIRSTKLEDSAMYFCASSEANYQPQHFGDGTRLSIL.